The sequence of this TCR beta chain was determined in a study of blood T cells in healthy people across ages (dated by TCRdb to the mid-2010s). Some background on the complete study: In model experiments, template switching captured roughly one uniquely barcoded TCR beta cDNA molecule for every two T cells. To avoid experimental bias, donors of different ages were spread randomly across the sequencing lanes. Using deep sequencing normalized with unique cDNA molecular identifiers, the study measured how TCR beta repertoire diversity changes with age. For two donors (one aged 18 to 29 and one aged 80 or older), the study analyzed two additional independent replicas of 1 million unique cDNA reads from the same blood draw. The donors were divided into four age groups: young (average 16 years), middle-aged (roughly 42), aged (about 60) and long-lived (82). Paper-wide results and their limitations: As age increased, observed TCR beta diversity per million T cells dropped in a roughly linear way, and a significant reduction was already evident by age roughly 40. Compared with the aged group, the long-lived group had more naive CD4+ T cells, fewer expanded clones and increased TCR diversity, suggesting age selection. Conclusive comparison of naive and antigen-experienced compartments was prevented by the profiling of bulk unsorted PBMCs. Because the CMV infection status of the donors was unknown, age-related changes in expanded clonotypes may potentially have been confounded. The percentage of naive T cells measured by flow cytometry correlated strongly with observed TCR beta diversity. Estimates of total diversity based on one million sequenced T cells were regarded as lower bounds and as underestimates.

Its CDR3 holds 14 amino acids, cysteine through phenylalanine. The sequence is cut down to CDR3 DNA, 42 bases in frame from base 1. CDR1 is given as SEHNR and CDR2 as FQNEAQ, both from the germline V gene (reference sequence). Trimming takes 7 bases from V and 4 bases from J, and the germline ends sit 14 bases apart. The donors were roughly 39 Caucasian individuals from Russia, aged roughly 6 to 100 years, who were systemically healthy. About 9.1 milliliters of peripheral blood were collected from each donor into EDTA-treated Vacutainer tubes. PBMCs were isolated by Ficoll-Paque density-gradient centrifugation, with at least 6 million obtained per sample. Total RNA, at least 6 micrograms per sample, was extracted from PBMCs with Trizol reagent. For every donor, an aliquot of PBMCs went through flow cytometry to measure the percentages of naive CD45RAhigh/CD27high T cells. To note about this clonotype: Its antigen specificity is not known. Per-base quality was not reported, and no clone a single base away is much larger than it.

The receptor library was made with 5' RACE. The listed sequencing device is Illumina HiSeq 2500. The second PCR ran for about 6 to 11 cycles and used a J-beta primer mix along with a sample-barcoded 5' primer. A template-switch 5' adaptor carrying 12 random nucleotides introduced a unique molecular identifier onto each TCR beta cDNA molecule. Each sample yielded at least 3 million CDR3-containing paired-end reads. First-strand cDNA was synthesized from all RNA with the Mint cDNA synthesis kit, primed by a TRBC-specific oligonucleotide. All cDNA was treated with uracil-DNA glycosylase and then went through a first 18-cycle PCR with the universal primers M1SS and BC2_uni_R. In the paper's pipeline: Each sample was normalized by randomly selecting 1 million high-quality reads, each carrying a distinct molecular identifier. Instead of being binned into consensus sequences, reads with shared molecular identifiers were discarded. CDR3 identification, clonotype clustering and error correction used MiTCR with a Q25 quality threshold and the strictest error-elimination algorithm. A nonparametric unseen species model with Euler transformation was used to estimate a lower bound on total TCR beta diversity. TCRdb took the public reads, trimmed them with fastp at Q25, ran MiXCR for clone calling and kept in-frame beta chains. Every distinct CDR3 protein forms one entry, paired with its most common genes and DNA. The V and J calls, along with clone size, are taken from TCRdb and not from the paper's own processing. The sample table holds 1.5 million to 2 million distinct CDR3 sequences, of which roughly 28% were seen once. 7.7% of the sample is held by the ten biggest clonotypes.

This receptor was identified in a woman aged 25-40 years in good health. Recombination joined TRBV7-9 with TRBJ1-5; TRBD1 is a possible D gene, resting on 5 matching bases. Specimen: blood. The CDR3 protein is CASNSGGLNQPQHF. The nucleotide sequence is TGTGCCAGCAACTCGGGGGGGTTGAATCAGCCCCAGCATTTT.